The 32 T cell receptor beta chains presented below share a single source sample, sequenced in a study of identical twins. TCRdb re-called the 5' RACE reads with MiXCR, one entry per CDR3 protein. The data show 690,000 or so distinct CDR3 sequences, with roughly 6.2% seen just once and roughly 1.6% held by the top ten. Sequenced input: naive T cells sorted from blood. The receptors originated from a young man in good health.

In this sample, this clonotype turned up a few times. The J gene is TRBJ2-7, the V gene TRBV10-1, with D perhaps matching TRBD1 or TRBD2 (6 bases each). The germline V gene encodes CDR1 WNHNN and CDR2 SYGVQD (reference sequence). Trimming pared 10 bases from V and 0 bases from J, leaving 13 bases between. The CDR3 length is 13 residues. CDR3 DNA sequence: TGCGCCAAGGGGGGCCAGGGCTCCTACGAGCAGTACGTC. Protein: CAKGGQGSYEQYV.

This clonotype was counted ten times or more. V usage is TRBV29-1 and J usage is TRBJ1-4; unclear D gene. Trimming removed 6 bases from V and 4 bases from J, with 12 bases in between. Per the germline V gene, CDR1 is SQVTM and CDR2 is ANQGSEA. The CDR3 totals 13 residues. The CDR3: CSVGDTFNEKLFF. CDR3 sequence (DNA): TGCAGCGTAGGCGATACATTTAATGAAAAACTGTTTTTT.

This chain uses TRBV11-2 with TRBJ1-1, with a tentative D call TRBD1 (6 bases). This CDR3 region has 13 residues. Germline V gene lookup returns CDR1 SGHAT and CDR2 FQNNGV. Trimming cost V 2 bases and J 8 bases, with 12 bases left between them. CDR3 coding DNA: TGTGCCAGCAGCTTACCTTTCACAGGGGAAGCTTTCTTT. It yields the protein CASSLPFTGEAFF.

This clonotype was observed many times. The J gene is TRBJ2-1, the V gene TRBV7-2; TRBD2 matches at 9 bases. Germline-derived CDR1 and CDR2 are SGHTA and FQGNSA. With V trimmed by 3 bases and J by 4 bases, 7 bases remained unmatched. The CDR3 length is 16 residues. In DNA, the CDR3 is TGTGCCAGCAGCTTGGGACTTAGCGGGAGTTACAATGAGCAGTTCTTC. This translates into CASSLGLSGSYNEQFF.

This clonotype was recorded a few times. The V gene is TRBV29-1, the J gene TRBJ2-6; weak D call: TRBD1 (6 bases). This CDR3 has 15 residues. Per germline, CDR1 SQVTM and CDR2 ANQGSEA. Trimming left V 4 bases short and J 0 bases short, with 10 bases between. CDR3 residues: CSVAQGSSGANVLTF. The CDR3 region has the DNA TGCAGCGTTGCGCAGGGGAGCTCTGGGGCCAACGTCCTGACTTTC.

This clonotype was seen ten or more times. The chain combines TRBV7-2 with TRBJ2-3; 7 bases are a match to TRBD2. V shed 5 bases, J shed 2 bases, and the junction held 10 bases outside the gene matches. CDR1 and CDR2 from the germline V gene are SGHTA and FQGNSA. The CDR3 has 16 residues. The CDR3 protein is CASSAWGGTITDTQYF. CDR3 DNA: TGTGCCAGCAGCGCGTGGGGAGGGACTATCACAGATACGCAGTATTTT.

This clonotype was detected ten times or more. This chain joins TRBV12-3 or TRBV12-4 and TRBJ2-7; D might be TRBD1 or TRBD2, each matching 6 bases. The CDR3 totals 15 residues. Between the trimmed V and J ends, which lost 5 bases and 4 bases, there was a span of 18 bases. The CDR3 bases are TGTGCCAGCAGTGGAGGGGGGTTTAGCGTATACGAGCAGTACTTC. It codes for CASSGGGFSVYEQYF.

The V call is TRBV9, the J call TRBJ2-5, with a tentative D call TRBD1 (6 bases). CDR3 length: 14 residues. Trimming took off 4 bases at V and 4 bases at J, with 14 bases between the two ends. CDR1 SGDLS and CDR2 YYNGEE come from the germline V gene. The CDR3 region has the DNA TGTGCCAGCAGCACCCGGACAGACCTAGAGACCCAGTACTTC. It encodes CASSTRTDLETQYF.

This clonotype came up many times. Here the CDR3 reads CSASLVGPYEQYV. The CDR3 nucleotides read TGCAGTGCTAGTTTGGTCGGACCCTACGAGCAGTACGTC. The V call is TRBV20-1, the J call TRBJ2-7; D is unresolved. This CDR3 spans 13 amino acids. Between the trimmed V and J ends, which lost 3 bases and 2 bases, there was a span of 11 bases. Germline-derived CDR1 and CDR2 are DFQATT and SNEGSKA (reference sequence).

This clonotype was picked up many times. The chain employs TRBV28 and TRBJ2-7, with 11 positions matching TRBD1. Germline CDR1 is MDHEN and CDR2 is SYDVKM. V was pared by 6 bases and J by 2 bases, with 12 bases of the junction left unmatched. The CDR3 extends over 17 amino acids. The CDR3 sequence is CASSSLDRDRGAYEQYF. In DNA, the CDR3 is TGTGCCAGCAGCTCCCTGGATCGGGACAGGGGGGCCTACGAGCAGTACTTC.

This clonotype showed up many times. The chain couples TRBV5-1 to TRBJ2-1; 9 bases are a match to TRBD1. CDR3 length: 15 residues. From germline, CDR1 is SGHRS and CDR2 YFSETQ. The trim removed 0 bases at V and 9 bases at J, leaving 7 bases unmatched. The CDR3 sequence: CASSLARTGDTEQFF. As DNA, the CDR3 is TGCGCCAGCAGCTTGGCGCGGACAGGGGACACTGAGCAGTTCTTC.

This clonotype was seen many times. The CDR3 DNA reads as TGTGCCAGCAACGAGGACAGCAAAAAAACGTACCAAGAGACCCAGTACTTC. Its protein product is CASNEDSKKTYQETQYF. This chain joins TRBV5-5 and TRBJ2-5; D possibly corresponds to TRBD1 (6 bases). Germline V gene lookup returns CDR1 SGHKS and CDR2 YYEKEE (reference sequence). V lost 6 bases to trimming and J lost 0 bases, with 21 bases between them. This CDR3 is built from 17 residues.

The sample holds a few counts of this clonotype. The genes are TRBV4-1 and TRBJ1-2; 7 nucleotides match TRBD1. CDR1 and CDR2 (germline): MGHRA, YSYEKL. V lost 2 bases and J lost 3; bases outside the gene matches: 6. This CDR3 spans 15 amino acids. CDR3 sequence: CASSQWDGTDYGYTF. The CDR3 DNA reads as TGCGCCAGCAGCCAATGGGACGGGACAGACTATGGCTACACCTTC.

This clonotype has ten or more counts. The gene calls are TRBV28 and TRBJ2-7; TRBD1 is a possible D gene (5 bases). CDR1 MDHEN and CDR2 SYDVKM come from the germline V gene. The V and J ends lost 8 bases and 3 bases respectively, with 26 bases between them. The CDR3 sequence is 17 residues long. CDR3 sequence: CASQQSLGRGHLYEQYF. DNA of the CDR3: TGTGCCAGCCAACAATCGCTCGGTAGAGGACATCTCTACGAGCAGTACTTC. Together with reference TRBV28 and TRBJ2-7, the CDR3 gives the full variable domain: DVKVTQSSRYLVKRTGEKVFLECVQDMDHENMFWYRQDPGLGLRLIYFSYDVKMKEKGDIPEGYSVSREKKERFSLILESASTNQTSMYLCASQQSLGRGHLYEQYFGPGTRLTVT.

This clonotype has just a few counts. This sequence joins TRBV12-3 or TRBV12-4 and TRBJ2-1; D ambiguous. Trimming pared 6 bases from V and 5 bases from J, leaving 17 bases between. The CDR3 consists of 15 residues. CDR3 residues: CASSKNSPVHNEQFF. For the CDR3, the DNA is TGTGCCAGCAGCAAGAATTCCCCCGTCCACAATGAGCAGTTCTTC.

This clonotype was counted ten times or more. The chain joins TRBV4-2 to TRBJ2-3, with D unclear. This CDR3 comprises 14 residues. Germline CDR1 and CDR2: LGHNA and YNFKEQ. The V and J ends lost 4 bases and 4 bases respectively, with 12 bases between them. The CDR3 DNA reads TGTGCCAGCAGCCCGGGTGGGTTTGCAGATACGCAGTATTTT. Translating it yields CASSPGGFADTQYF.

In this sample, this clonotype turned up many times. The chain carries TRBV29-1 and TRBJ2-7; D call uncertain. Looked up from germline, CDR1 is SQVTM and CDR2 is ANQGSEA. The V and J ends lost 4 bases and 5 bases respectively, with 12 bases between them. This CDR3 contains 12 residues. This CDR3 reads CSVAAGVDEQYF. The CDR3 nucleotides read TGCAGCGTTGCAGCAGGAGTGGACGAGCAGTACTTC.

This clonotype was counted only a few times. The CDR3 DNA sequence: TGTGCCAGCAGCTTAGGCCCCGGGGCGACAGATACGCAGTATTTT. As protein: CASSLGPGATDTQYF. The chain recombines TRBV7-7 with TRBJ2-3; D tentatively reads TRBD1 or TRBD2 (5 bases each). Looked up from germline, CDR1 is SSHAT and CDR2 is FNYEAQ (reference sequence). This CDR3 region has 15 residues. V dropped 1 base and J dropped 3 bases, with 11 bases sitting between them. Combining the CDR3 with reference TRBV7-7 and TRBJ2-3 gives the whole variable domain GAGVSQSPRYKVTKRGQDVTLRCDPISSHATLYWYQQALGQGPEFLTYFNYEAQPDKSGLPSDRFSAERPEGSISTLTIQRTEQRDSAMYRCASSLGPGATDTQYFGPGTRLTVL.

The sample holds many counts of this clonotype. The chain joins TRBV3-1 to TRBJ2-1, with TRBD2 identical over 9 bases. Trimming cost V 2 bases and J 5 bases; bases outside gene matches: 10. Per the germline V gene, CDR1 is LGHDT and CDR2 is YNNKEL (reference sequence). The CDR3 length is 17 residues. The CDR3 DNA reads as TGTGCCAGCAGCCAACCCTGGACTAGCGTTAAAAACAATGAGCAGTTCTTC. It translates to CASSQPWTSVKNNEQFF.

The chain couples TRBV15 to TRBJ1-1; D remains unclear. The length of the CDR3 is 15 residues. Germline V CDR1 and CDR2: LNHNV, YYDKDF (reference sequence). V shed 7 bases and J shed 0 bases, with 15 bases lying between them. This CDR3 reads CATTARSGMNTEAFF. The DNA for the CDR3 is TGTGCCACCACCGCCAGGTCTGGGATGAACACTGAAGCTTTCTTT. The complete variable domain, with remaining parts taken from reference TRBV15 and TRBJ1-1, reads DAMVIQNPRYQVTQFGKPVTLSCSQTLNHNVMYWYQQKSSQAPKLLFHYYDKDFNNEADTPDNFQSRRPNTSFCFLDIRSPGLGDTAMYLCATTARSGMNTEAFFGQGTRLTVV.

This clonotype showed up many times. The chain carries TRBV12-3 or TRBV12-4 and TRBJ1-1; D is unclear. The CDR3 length is 13 residues. The V end was cut by 4 bases, the J end by 5 bases, with 11 bases between. CDR3 sequence reads: CASSSSLGTEAFF. The CDR3 region has the DNA TGTGCCAGCAGTTCTTCTCTGGGAACTGAAGCTTTCTTT.

This clonotype was counted between two and nine times. The genes are TRBV20-1 and TRBJ2-3; D gene unclear. The germline V and J ends were trimmed by 5 bases and 4 bases, with 22 bases remaining between them. CDR3 length equals 16 residues. The V gene's germline CDR1 is DFQATT and CDR2 SNEGSKA (reference sequence). This chain's CDR3 is CSARPGPRNPADTQYF. In DNA, the CDR3 is TGCAGTGCTCGCCCCGGGCCGCGGAACCCCGCAGATACGCAGTATTTT.

This clonotype was recorded many times. The chain recombines TRBV29-1 with TRBJ2-1; D remains unclear. Germline V lookup: CDR1 SQVTM, CDR2 ANQGSEA. V was pared by 4 bases and J by 8 bases, with 12 bases between. The CDR3 is 12 amino acids. The CDR3 bases are TGCAGCGTTGTCCCCAGCTGGGATGAGCAGTTCTTC. It is translated as CSVVPSWDEQFF.

This clonotype was observed a handful of times. The J gene is TRBJ2-5, the V gene TRBV5-5, with no clear D. V dropped 3 bases and J dropped 4 bases, with 16 bases sitting between them. This CDR3 region has 15 residues. Germline-derived CDR1 and CDR2 are SGHKS and YYEKEE (reference sequence). This chain's CDR3 is CASSSRLSSPETQYF. DNA of the CDR3: TGTGCCAGCAGCTCAAGGCTCAGTTCCCCAGAGACCCAGTACTTC.

There are many counts of this clonotype. V usage is TRBV10-3 and J usage is TRBJ1-1; 7 nucleotides agree with TRBD1. CDR3 length equals 15 residues. V trimming: 6 bases; J trimming: 4 bases; junction bases outside the gene matches: 11. Looked up from germline, CDR1 is ENHRY and CDR2 is SYGVKD. This CDR3 is CAIRVTGDRVTEAFF. Here the CDR3 DNA reads TGTGCCATCAGAGTTACAGGGGATCGGGTCACTGAAGCTTTCTTT.

The V and J genes are TRBV18 and TRBJ2-2, with 8 bases matching TRBD2. The CDR3 spans 16 residues. Germline loops: CDR1 KGHSH, CDR2 LQKENI. Losses at the gene ends were 3 bases for V and 2 bases for J; bases not matched to a gene: 5. The CDR3 DNA reads TGTGCCAGCTCACCGAGCGGGAGACCCAACACCGGGGAGCTGTTTTTT. Translated: CASSPSGRPNTGELFF. The whole variable domain, filled in from reference TRBV18 and TRBJ2-2, reads NAGVMQNPRHLVRRRGQEARLRCSPMKGHSHVYWYRQLPEEGLKFMVYLQKENIIDESGMPKERFSAEFPKEGPSILRIQQVVRGDSAAYFCASSPSGRPNTGELFFGEGSRLTVL.

This clonotype occurred many times. The V and J genes are TRBV25-1 and TRBJ1-1; a weak D match, TRBD1 (5 bases). Trimming took off 2 bases at V and 0 bases at J, with 10 bases between the two ends. Germline V gene sequence: CDR1 MGHDK, CDR2 SYGVNS. The CDR3 covers 15 residues. As DNA, the CDR3 is TGTGCCAGCAGTGAAGGTGCAGGGCTGAACACTGAAGCTTTCTTT. Translation gives CASSEGAGLNTEAFF. Full variable domain (rest looked up from reference TRBV25-1 and TRBJ1-1): EADIYQTPRYLVIGTGKKITLECSQTMGHDKMYWYQQDPGMELHLIHYSYGVNSTEKGDLSSESTVSRIRTEHFPLTLESARPSHTSQYLCASSEGAGLNTEAFFGQGTRLTVV.

This clonotype was detected many times. The V and J genes are TRBV2 and TRBJ1-1, with D hard to call. The CDR3 totals 10 residues. Trimming took off 8 bases at V and 4 bases at J, with 5 bases between the two ends. Germline CDR1 is SNHLY and CDR2 is FYNNEI. CDR3: CASGSTEAFF. As DNA, the CDR3 is TGTGCCAGCGGGTCCACTGAAGCTTTCTTT.

This clonotype was observed a few times. The CDR3 carries no conserved terminal phenylalanine or tryptophan, so it likely arises from a read error. The DNA is omitted, as the CDR3 cannot be located on it reliably, and the CDR3 follows TCRdb's listing. The chain is built from TRBV24-1 and TRBJ1-6; the table gives TRBD1 as D, unverified against the DNA. 12 amino acids form the CDR3, both terminal residues included. From germline, CDR1 is KGHDR and CDR2 SFDVKD. CDR3: CATSDFGTGPVV.

The sample holds many counts of this clonotype. The chain has TRBV5-1 and TRBJ2-2; no clear D gene. Germline CDR1 reads SGHRS; CDR2 reads YFSETQ. The CDR3 has 14 amino acids. Trimming took off 4 bases at V and 5 bases at J, with 12 bases between the two ends. In DNA form, the CDR3 reads TGCGCCAGCAGCAACAGAACCCTTACCGGGGAGCTGTTTTTT. Protein product: CASSNRTLTGELFF.

The CDR3 DNA reads TGTGCCAGCAGCCGACTAGCCAGGAATGAGCAGTTCTTC. Translated: CASSRLARNEQFF. The chain joins TRBV3-1 to TRBJ2-1, with 7 bases aligning to TRBD2. The CDR3 is 13 amino acids. CDR1 and CDR2 from the germline V gene are LGHDT and YNNKEL (reference sequence). Losses at the gene ends were 4 bases for V and 7 bases for J; bases not matched to a gene: 4.

V is TRBV28 and J is TRBJ2-3; D not certain. The CDR3 loop spans 13 amino acids. Trimming left V 8 bases short and J 4 bases short, with 13 bases between. In germline, CDR1 is MDHEN, CDR2 SYDVKM. Here the CDR3 reads CASFAKVPDTQYF. As DNA, the CDR3 is TGTGCCAGCTTTGCGAAAGTCCCAGATACGCAGTATTTT.